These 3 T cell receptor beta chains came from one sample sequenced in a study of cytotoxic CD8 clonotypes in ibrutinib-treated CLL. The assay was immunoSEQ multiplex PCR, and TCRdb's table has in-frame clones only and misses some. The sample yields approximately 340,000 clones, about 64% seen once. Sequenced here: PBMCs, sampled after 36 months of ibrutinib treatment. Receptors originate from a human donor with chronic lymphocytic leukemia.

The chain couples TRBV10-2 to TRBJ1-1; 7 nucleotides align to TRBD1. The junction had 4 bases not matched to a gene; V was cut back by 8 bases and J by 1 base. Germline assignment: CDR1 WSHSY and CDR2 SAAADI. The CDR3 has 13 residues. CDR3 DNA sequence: TGCGCCAGCGCCGACAGGGCGAACACTGAAGCTTTCTTT. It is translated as CASADRANTEAFF.

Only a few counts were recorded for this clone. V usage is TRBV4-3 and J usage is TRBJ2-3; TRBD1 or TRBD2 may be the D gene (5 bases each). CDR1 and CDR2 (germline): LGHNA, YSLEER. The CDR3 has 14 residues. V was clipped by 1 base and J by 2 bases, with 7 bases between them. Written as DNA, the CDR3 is TGCGCCAGCAGCCAAGCCGGGGCCACAGATACGCAGTATTTT. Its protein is CASSQAGATDTQYF.

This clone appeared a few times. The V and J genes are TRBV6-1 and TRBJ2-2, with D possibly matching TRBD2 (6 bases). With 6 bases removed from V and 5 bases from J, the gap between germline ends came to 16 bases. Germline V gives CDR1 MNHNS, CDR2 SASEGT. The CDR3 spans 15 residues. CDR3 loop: CASRRALAGTGELFF. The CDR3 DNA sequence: TGTGCCAGCAGGAGGGCACTAGCTGGTACCGGGGAGCTGTTTTTT.